This entry lists 24 T cell receptor beta chains sequenced from one sample in a study of blood T cell repertoires in COVID-19. Some clones are missing from TCRdb's copy, which holds only in-frame ones; the method was immunoSEQ multiplex PCR. The sample carries some 400,000 clones, around 87% recorded once. Sequenced input: peripheral blood. The receptors come from an older woman with COVID-19, enrolled during active disease.

The gene calls are TRBV5-1 and TRBJ1-2; a possible D gene is TRBD1 (5 bases). Germline assignment: CDR1 SGHRS and CDR2 YFSETQ. Trimming removed 4 bases from V and 7 bases from J, with 20 bases in between. CDR3 length: 15 residues. The CDR3 region is CASSPGGTGPGGYTF. In DNA, the CDR3 is TGCGCCAGCAGCCCCGGGGGAACCGGTCCGGGTGGCTACACCTTC.

The V call is TRBV19, the J call TRBJ2-3; no definite D call. CDR3 length: 14 residues. The V and J ends lost 4 bases and 0 bases respectively, with 8 bases between them. Germline assignment: CDR1 LNHDA and CDR2 SQIVND (reference sequence). CDR3 sequence: CASSTQSSTDTQYF. Here the CDR3 DNA reads TGTGCCAGTAGTACCCAGTCTAGCACAGATACGCAGTATTTT.

As DNA, the CDR3 is TGTGCCTGGGGTCGGGACAGGGGGAATCAGCCCCAGCATTTT. This sequence encodes CAWGRDRGNQPQHF. The J gene is TRBJ1-5, the V gene TRBV30, with 11 bases matching TRBD1. The V gene end was trimmed by 5 bases and the J gene end by 4 bases; junction bases not matched to a gene: 4. The CDR3 spans 14 residues. The V gene's germline CDR1 is GTSNPN and CDR2 SVGIG (reference sequence).

The chain uses TRBV5-4 and TRBJ2-2, with D possibly TRBD2 on 5 matching bases. Trimming cost V 9 bases and J 1 base, with 10 bases left between them. The CDR3 length is 13 residues. Germline CDR1 reads SGHNT; CDR2 reads YYREEE (reference sequence). The CDR3 DNA reads TGTGCCAACCGGGAACTGAACACCGGGGAGCTGTTTTTT. It encodes CANRELNTGELFF.

This chain links TRBV28 with TRBJ2-7; 7 nucleotides align to TRBD1. The J segment lost 3 bases and the V segment lost 5 bases, leaving 22 bases of the junction unmatched. Germline V gene data show CDR1 as MDHEN and CDR2 as SYDVKM. The CDR3 consists of 19 residues. The DNA for the CDR3 is TGTGCCAGCAGTATCCCGACAGGGCGTTTTGAGCCCGAGATCTACGAGCAGTACTTC. This encodes CASSIPTGRFEPEIYEQYF.

The gene calls are TRBV5-1 and TRBJ1-2; 11 positions agree with TRBD1. The V and J ends lost 0 bases and 7 bases, in that order; junction bases with no gene match: 5. This CDR3 has 15 amino acids. In germline, CDR1 is SGHRS, CDR2 YFSETQ. The CDR3 bases are TGCGCCAGCAGCTTGGAAGGGACAGGGGGACCTGGCTACACCTTC. Protein product: CASSLEGTGGPGYTF.

This clone was detected only once. The CDR3 DNA is TGTGCCTGGAGTCAGACAGGGGGCTTTGAAGCTTTCTTT. It codes for CAWSQTGGFEAFF. The V gene is TRBV30, the J gene TRBJ1-1, with TRBD1 identical over 10 bases. CDR3 length equals 13 residues. Per germline, CDR1 GTSNPN and CDR2 SVGIG (reference sequence). Trimming at V came to 2 bases and at J to 7 bases, leaving 4 bases not matched to a gene.

This sequence joins TRBV29-1 and TRBJ1-2, with 9 bases identical to TRBD1. Germline V gene lookup returns CDR1 SQVTM and CDR2 ANQGSEA. Trimming at V came to 3 bases and at J to 3 bases, leaving 8 bases not matched to a gene. The CDR3 contains 15 residues. This CDR3 is CSVERFGDRDYGYTF. The CDR3 nucleotides are TGCAGCGTTGAGAGATTTGGGGACAGGGACTATGGCTACACCTTC.

The chain couples TRBV27 to TRBJ2-3; possible D gene TRBD1, 6 bases. This CDR3 spans 20 amino acids. The V and J ends lost 2 bases and 8 bases respectively, with 32 bases between them. The germline CDR1 and CDR2 sequences are MNHEY and SMNVEV (reference sequence). CDR3 nucleotide sequence: TGTGCCAGCAGTTTACCACGAGAGGGTTGGGACATGAAGCAGACGGGTACGCAGTATTTT. Its translation: CASSLPREGWDMKQTGTQYF.

The chain has TRBV5-1 and TRBJ2-2, with 10 bases lining up with TRBD2. V lost 3 bases and J lost 6; bases outside the gene matches: 5. Germline-derived CDR1 and CDR2 are SGHRS and YFSETQ. CDR3 length: 15 residues. The DNA for the CDR3 is TGCGCCAGCAGCTATCTAGCGGGGGAATCCGGGGAGCTGTTTTTT. Translating it yields CASSYLAGESGELFF. The full variable domain, in which reference TRBV5-1 and TRBJ2-2 provide the parts outside the CDR3, is KAGVTQTPRYLIKTRGQQVTLSCSPISGHRSVSWYQQTPGQGLQFLFEYFSETQRNKGNFPGRFSGRQFSNSRSEMNVSTLELGDSALYLCASSYLAGESGELFFGEGSRLTVL.

The V and J genes are TRBV5-1 and TRBJ1-3; 9 nucleotides align to TRBD1. Germline V lookup: CDR1 SGHRS, CDR2 YFSETQ. Trimming took 4 bases from V and 8 from J; bases not matched to a gene: 7. The CDR3 totals 14 residues. The CDR3 DNA sequence: TGCGCCAGCAGCGCTACAGGGGGCGCGGACACCATATATTTT. Translated, it gives CASSATGGADTIYF.

This clone occurred once. CDR3 in amino acids: CASRAGSSSYNSPLHF. CDR3 DNA: TGTGCCAGTAGAGCCGGGTCCAGCTCCTATAATTCACCCCTCCACTTT. This chain links TRBV19 with TRBJ1-6; D remains ambiguous. The V end was cut by 6 bases, the J end by 0 bases, with 12 bases between. Germline CDR1 LNHDA, CDR2 SQIVND (reference sequence). The CDR3 covers 16 residues.

The J gene is TRBJ2-1, the V gene TRBV10-3, with TRBD2 matching 7 bases. The germline V gene has CDR1 ENHRY and CDR2 SYGVKD. The CDR3 consists of 14 residues. The junction had 4 bases not matched to a gene; V was cut back by 5 bases and J by 3 bases. CDR3 loop: CAISLRGDYNEQFF. The CDR3 DNA reads TGTGCCATCAGTCTTCGGGGGGACTACAATGAGCAGTTCTTC.

The chain links TRBV5-1 to TRBJ1-3; D uncertain. V was clipped by 0 bases and J by 0 bases, with 10 bases between them. The CDR3 spans 16 residues. Germline assignment: CDR1 SGHRS and CDR2 YFSETQ. In nucleotides, the CDR3 is TGCGCCAGCAGCTTGGATGGGAGCCGCTCTGGAAACACCATATATTTT. Translated, it gives CASSLDGSRSGNTIYF.

This chain uses TRBV29-1 with TRBJ1-2, with 8 bases identical to TRBD1. This CDR3 comprises 16 residues. Trimming took 2 bases from V and 4 from J; bases not matched to a gene: 12. Germline lookup yields CDR1 SQVTM and CDR2 ANQGSEA. The CDR3 is CSVESGVDRAAYGYTF. CDR3 coding DNA: TGCAGCGTTGAATCGGGGGTGGACAGGGCCGCCTATGGCTACACCTTC.

This chain links TRBV15 with TRBJ1-4; the D gene is possibly TRBD1 (5 bases). The CDR3 loop spans 15 amino acids. Germline V gives CDR1 LNHNV, CDR2 YYDKDF (reference sequence). Trimming cost V 3 bases and J 3 bases, with 11 bases left between them. The CDR3 loop reads CATSSAGIANEKLFF. CDR3 DNA: TGTGCCACCAGCAGCGCAGGGATTGCTAATGAAAAACTGTTTTTT.

The chain couples TRBV27 to TRBJ2-1; 9 positions match TRBD1. Germline CDR1 is MNHEY and CDR2 is SMNVEV (reference sequence). The CDR3 is 15 residues long. Unmatched junction bases numbered 9, after V lost 5 bases and J lost 7 bases. CDR3 sequence: CASSLKQGARNEQFF. The CDR3 DNA reads TGTGCCAGCAGTCTCAAACAGGGGGCAAGGAATGAGCAGTTCTTC.

V is TRBV5-4 and J is TRBJ2-1; 8 nucleotides agree with TRBD1. V gave up 5 bases and J gave up 2 bases; unmatched junction bases: 6. In germline, CDR1 is SGHNT, CDR2 YYREEE (reference sequence). The CDR3 is made up of 15 amino acids. The CDR3 nucleotides are TGTGCCAGCAGGGACGGGACAGGACCCTACAATGAGCAGTTCTTC. Protein sequence: CASRDGTGPYNEQFF.

The chain has TRBV5-1 and TRBJ1-2; 8 bases are shared with TRBD1. The germline V gene encodes CDR1 SGHRS and CDR2 YFSETQ. J gave up 7 bases and V 5 bases, and 4 bases lay outside the gene matches. The length of the CDR3 is 12 residues. The CDR3 DNA sequence: TGCGCCAGCAGGTCCACAGGGGGTGGCTACACCTTC. Encoded protein: CASRSTGGGYTF.

V usage is TRBV7-3 and J usage is TRBJ2-2; weak D call: TRBD1 (6 bases). This CDR3 has 15 residues. V lost 5 bases and J lost 2, with 12 bases in between. The germline CDR1 and CDR2 sequences are SGHTA and FQGTGA. CDR3: CASSHGTFNTGELFF. The CDR3 region has the DNA TGTGCCAGCAGCCACGGGACATTTAACACCGGGGAGCTGTTTTTT.

J is TRBJ2-3 and V is TRBV4-1; 8 bases line up with TRBD2. V dropped 0 bases and J dropped 4; count of bases not matched to a gene: 12. CDR3 length equals 18 residues. Germline assignment: CDR1 MGHRA and CDR2 YSYEKL. The CDR3 region is CASSQDGGKLAVSDTQYF. CDR3 DNA sequence: TGCGCCAGCAGCCAAGATGGCGGGAAACTAGCGGTGTCAGATACGCAGTATTTT.

The J gene is TRBJ1-4, the V gene TRBV5-4; TRBD1 aligns across 7 bases. Germline trimming cut 4 bases from V and 8 bases from J; bases unmatched to any gene: 5. Germline values: CDR1 SGHNT, CDR2 YYREEE (reference sequence). This CDR3 comprises 13 residues. The CDR3 region is CASSLPGQEKLFF. The CDR3 DNA reads TGTGCCAGCAGCCTACCGGGACAGGAAAAACTGTTTTTT.

This clone was counted between two and nine times. The chain carries TRBV5-8 and TRBJ1-1, with 8 bases aligning to TRBD1. The CDR3 covers 13 residues. Unmatched junction bases numbered 4, after V lost 0 bases and J lost 9 bases. Germline assignment: CDR1 SGHTS and CDR2 YDEGEE. The CDR3 loop is CASSLGTGSKAFF. The CDR3 nucleotides are TGTGCCAGCAGCTTGGGGACAGGGTCTAAAGCTTTCTTT.

This clone has just one count. V usage is TRBV28 and J usage is TRBJ2-2; 7 nucleotides match TRBD2. This CDR3 has 13 residues. CDR1 and CDR2 from the germline V gene are MDHEN and SYDVKM. V was clipped by 7 bases and J by 7 bases; unmatched bases: 6. The CDR3: CASNGGGIGELFF. The CDR3 DNA sequence: TGTGCCAGCAATGGCGGGGGTATCGGGGAGCTGTTTTTT.